The present TCR beta chain was sequenced within a study of T cells after yellow fever vaccination. Study in general: Fractions low in cell number were prepared with SMART-Seq v4 Ultra Low Input. General study points: Boosting was followed by the reappearance of most primary-vaccination clones (roughly 96% CD4, 70% to 90% CD8).

This clonotype was picked up a small number of times. Its cognate antigen is unknown. They built TCR cDNA with 5'RACE template switching, a step that put in a universal primer site and UMIs. TCRdb reprocessed the 5' RACE reads with MiXCR, giving one entry per CDR3 protein. The sample records hundreds of thousands of distinct CDR3 sequences, roughly 14% being singletons. The sequence derives from a man under 40 who received the YFV17D yellow fever vaccine. Sequenced material: PBMCs, taken on the day of the yellow fever booster vaccination.

The CDR3 DNA follows: TGTGCCAGCAGCCACCCGCGGACAGGGGAGGATGAAAAACTGTTTTTT. This sequence encodes CASSHPRTGEDEKLFF. The chain couples TRBV7-6 to TRBJ1-4, with 9 nucleotides matching TRBD1. This CDR3 is 16 amino acids long. Trimming removed 5 bases from V and 6 bases from J; junction bases left unmatched: 10. Germline V gives CDR1 SGHVS, CDR2 FNYEAQ.